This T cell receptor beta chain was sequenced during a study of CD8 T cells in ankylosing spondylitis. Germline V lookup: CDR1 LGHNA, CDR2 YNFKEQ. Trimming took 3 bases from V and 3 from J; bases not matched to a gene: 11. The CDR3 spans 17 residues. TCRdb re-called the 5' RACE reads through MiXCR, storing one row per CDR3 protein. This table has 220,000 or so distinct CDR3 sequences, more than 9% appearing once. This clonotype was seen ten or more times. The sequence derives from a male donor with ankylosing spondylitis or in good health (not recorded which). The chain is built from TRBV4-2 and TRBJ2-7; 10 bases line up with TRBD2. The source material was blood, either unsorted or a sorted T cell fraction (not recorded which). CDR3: CASSQAQSGGVFYEQYF. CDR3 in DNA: TGTGCCAGCAGCCAGGCCCAAAGCGGGGGGGTTTTCTACGAGCAGTACTTC.